The 19 T cell receptor beta chains presented below share a single source sample, sequenced in a study of CD8 T cells in Susac syndrome. After extraction with the RNeasy kit, roughly 0.45 to 1 ug of the RNA was reverse transcribed using random hexamers. TCRdb reprocessed the immunoSEQ multiplex PCR reads with MiXCR, giving one entry per CDR3 protein. The repertoire holds 95,000 to 150,000 distinct CDR3 sequences, with about 95% as singletons. The sequenced material came from CD4+ T cells from PBMCs. These receptor sequences come from a human donor in good health.

This rearrangement joins TRBV29-1 to TRBJ2-3; no reliable D call. The germline V and J ends were trimmed by 3 bases and 1 base, with 8 bases remaining between them. The CDR3 totals 13 residues. Per germline, CDR1 SQVTM and CDR2 ANQGSEA. As DNA, the CDR3 is TGCAGCGTTGAGAAGCGAGGCACAGATACGCAGTATTTT. It codes for CSVEKRGTDTQYF.

This chain links TRBV7-9 with TRBJ2-1; 10 nucleotides match TRBD2. Trimming at V came to 2 bases and at J to 9 bases, leaving 4 bases not matched to a gene. The CDR3 spans 14 residues. Germline V gene lookup returns CDR1 SEHNR and CDR2 FQNEAQ (reference sequence). The CDR3 nucleotides read TGTGCCAGCAGCTTAATAGCGGGAGGCGGTGAGCAGTTCTTC. The encoded protein is CASSLIAGGGEQFF.

The V call is TRBV10-3, the J call TRBJ2-5; D perhaps matches TRBD2 (7 bases). The V end lost 9 bases, the J end lost 1 base, and 12 bases lay between the germline ends. The CDR3 is 13 amino acids. In germline, CDR1 is ENHRY, CDR2 SYGVKD. The CDR3 DNA is TGTGCCATGACGGGGGGCCTCCAAGAGACCCAGTACTTC. It specifies CAMTGGLQETQYF.

V usage is TRBV3-1 and J usage is TRBJ2-1, with 9 bases fitting TRBD2. The CDR3 covers 14 residues. Germline trimming cut 7 bases from V and 4 bases from J; bases unmatched to any gene: 5. The germline V gene has CDR1 LGHDT and CDR2 YNNKEL (reference sequence). DNA for the CDR3: TGTGCCAGCACAGCAAGCGGGAGGTACAATGAGCAGTTCTTC. Its protein is CASTASGRYNEQFF.

The chain carries TRBV30 and TRBJ2-5, with 7 positions matching TRBD2. V was pared by 0 bases and J by 5 bases, with 9 bases of the junction left unmatched. The CDR3 runs to 15 residues. From germline, CDR1 is GTSNPN and CDR2 SVGIG (reference sequence). In DNA form, the CDR3 reads TGTGCCTGGAGTGTAGGCGGGAGAAGTAGCGAGACCCAGTACTTC. Amino acid sequence: CAWSVGGRSSETQYF.

The CDR3 spells CAWSVHGSGNTIYF. The CDR3 DNA reads as TGTGCCTGGAGTGTACATGGGTCTGGAAACACCATATATTTT. This rearrangement joins TRBV30 to TRBJ1-3, with no clear D. The V and J ends lost 0 bases and 1 base respectively, with 7 bases between them. The CDR3 extends over 14 amino acids. Germline lookup yields CDR1 GTSNPN and CDR2 SVGIG (reference sequence).

This sequence joins TRBV29-1 and TRBJ2-7; D gene uncertain. The CDR3 is made up of 13 amino acids. The germline V gene has CDR1 SQVTM and CDR2 ANQGSEA. The V gene lost 4 bases and the J gene lost 2 bases, with 12 bases spanning the gap. CDR3 sequence (DNA): TGCAGCGTTGGAAGGGCCCTTACCTACGAGCAGTACTTC. Translated, it gives CSVGRALTYEQYF.

The chain recombines TRBV11-2 with TRBJ2-2, with D possibly TRBD2 on 6 matching bases. The germline V gene has CDR1 SGHAT and CDR2 FQNNGV. V was cut by 5 bases and J by 1 base, with 11 bases left in between. This CDR3 contains 15 residues. For the CDR3, the DNA is TGTGCCAGCAGCCCATGGGGAGGGAACACCGGGGAGCTGTTTTTT. It specifies CASSPWGGNTGELFF.

This clonotype has only one observation. The J gene is TRBJ1-1, the V gene TRBV4-1, with 7 bases identical to TRBD1. The V segment lost 8 bases and the J segment 0 bases; nucleotides outside the gene matches: 9. From germline, CDR1 is MGHRA and CDR2 YSYEKL. The CDR3 contains 15 residues. The CDR3 DNA is TGCGCCAGCCTAGGGAGACAGGGAGTGAACACTGAAGCTTTCTTT. This translates into CASLGRQGVNTEAFF.

The chain joins TRBV9 to TRBJ2-1; 7 nucleotides agree with TRBD2. The CDR3 loop spans 16 amino acids. The trim removed 4 bases at V and 0 bases at J, leaving 7 bases unmatched. Germline V gene sequence: CDR1 SGDLS, CDR2 YYNGEE. As DNA, the CDR3 is TGTGCCAGCAGCCTCGGGGAGGGAAGCTCCTACAATGAGCAGTTCTTC. Translation: CASSLGEGSSYNEQFF. Full variable domain (outside the CDR3, taken from reference TRBV9 and TRBJ2-1): DSGVTQTPKHLITATGQRVTLRCSPRSGDLSVYWYQQSLDQGLQFLIQYYNGEERAKGNILERFSAQQFPDLHSELNLSSLELGDSALYFCASSLGEGSSYNEQFFGPGTRLTVL.

V is TRBV3-1 and J is TRBJ2-7; no clear D. The CDR3 length is 13 residues. CDR1 and CDR2 from the germline V gene are LGHDT and YNNKEL (reference sequence). V gave up 4 bases and J gave up 7 bases, with 14 bases separating them. The CDR3 loop reads CASSPSPLREQYF. For the CDR3, the DNA is TGTGCCAGCAGCCCTTCGCCCTTACGGGAGCAGTACTTC.

The chain couples TRBV3-1 to TRBJ2-7; TRBD1 is a possible D gene (6 bases). The V end was cut by 4 bases, the J end by 2 bases, with 12 bases between. CDR3 size: 14 residues. The germline V gene encodes CDR1 LGHDT and CDR2 YNNKEL (reference sequence). CDR3 sequence reads: CASSLYGDTYEQYF. CDR3 DNA sequence: TGTGCCAGCAGCCTTTACGGGGACACCTACGAGCAGTACTTC.

The rearrangement links TRBV2 to TRBJ2-7; D is possibly TRBD2 (7 bases). V lost 6 bases to trimming and J lost 5 bases, with 14 bases between them. CDR1 and CDR2 from the germline V gene are SNHLY and FYNNEI. This CDR3 contains 13 residues. The DNA of the CDR3 is TGTGCCAGCAGGGGGGGGGCATTCAACGAGCAGTACTTC. This translates into CASRGGAFNEQYF.

The J gene is TRBJ1-1, the V gene TRBV5-1; D call uncertain. CDR3 length: 13 amino acids. V was pared by 3 bases and J by 1 base, with 7 bases between. Germline V gene data show CDR1 as SGHRS and CDR2 as YFSETQ. The CDR3, as DNA: TGCGCCAGCAGCTCCGTACCGAACACTGAAGCTTTCTTT. This gives the protein CASSSVPNTEAFF.

The rearrangement links TRBV7-8 to TRBJ2-7; 10 bases are a match to TRBD2. Germline CDR1 and CDR2: SGHVS and FQNEAQ. The CDR3 runs to 16 residues. After removal of 5 bases from V and 3 bases from J, the junction contained 10 bases not matched to a gene. The CDR3 sequence is CASSVSPGLASYEQYF. The CDR3 DNA is TGTGCCAGCAGCGTAAGTCCGGGACTAGCGAGCTACGAGCAGTACTTC. The full variable domain, in which reference TRBV7-8 and TRBJ2-7 provide the parts outside the CDR3, is GAGVSQSPRYKVAKRGQDVALRCDPISGHVSLFWYQQALGQGPEFLTYFQNEAQLDKSGLPSDRFFAERPEGSVSTLKIQRTQQEDSAVYLCASSVSPGLASYEQYFGPGTRLTVT.

The CDR3 here is CASSLGQVANEQFF. In nucleotides, the CDR3 is TGCGCCAGCAGCTTGGGACAGGTAGCCAATGAGCAGTTCTTC. The rearrangement links TRBV5-1 to TRBJ2-1; D is perhaps TRBD1 (6 bases). The germline V and J ends were trimmed by 0 bases and 6 bases, with 10 bases remaining between them. Per germline, CDR1 SGHRS and CDR2 YFSETQ. This CDR3 comprises 14 residues. The entire variable domain, with the rest obtained from reference TRBV5-1 and TRBJ2-1, is as follows: KAGVTQTPRYLIKTRGQQVTLSCSPISGHRSVSWYQQTPGQGLQFLFEYFSETQRNKGNFPGRFSGRQFSNSRSEMNVSTLELGDSALYLCASSLGQVANEQFFGPGTRLTVL.

The gene calls are TRBV7-9 and TRBJ1-2; D is undetermined. The CDR3 length is 16 residues. Between the trimmed V and J ends, which lost 0 bases and 7 bases, there was a span of 18 bases. Germline CDR1 reads SEHNR; CDR2 reads FQNEAQ (reference sequence). The CDR3 reads CASSLAPTLGSGGYTF. The CDR3 DNA follows: TGTGCCAGCAGCTTAGCCCCGACTCTGGGTAGCGGTGGCTACACCTTC.

V is TRBV15 and J is TRBJ2-1, with D unclear. The germline CDR1 and CDR2 sequences are LNHNV and YYDKDF (reference sequence). The CDR3 sequence is 17 residues long. V lost 9 bases, J lost 7 bases, and 28 bases lay in between. CDR3 nucleotide sequence: TGTGCCACGAGTTCGTCCTTTGGGGAAAGAACGGGTAATGAGCAGTTCTTC. As protein: CATSSSFGERTGNEQFF.

The chain recombines TRBV25-1 with TRBJ2-2, with a possible D match to TRBD1 (6 bases). The V and J ends lost 3 bases and 5 bases respectively, with 10 bases between them. CDR1 is MGHDK, CDR2 SYGVNS, per germline. CDR3 size: 14 residues. Here the CDR3 reads CASSDPGQTGELFF. The CDR3 coding sequence is TGTGCCAGCAGTGATCCCGGACAGACCGGGGAGCTGTTTTTT.